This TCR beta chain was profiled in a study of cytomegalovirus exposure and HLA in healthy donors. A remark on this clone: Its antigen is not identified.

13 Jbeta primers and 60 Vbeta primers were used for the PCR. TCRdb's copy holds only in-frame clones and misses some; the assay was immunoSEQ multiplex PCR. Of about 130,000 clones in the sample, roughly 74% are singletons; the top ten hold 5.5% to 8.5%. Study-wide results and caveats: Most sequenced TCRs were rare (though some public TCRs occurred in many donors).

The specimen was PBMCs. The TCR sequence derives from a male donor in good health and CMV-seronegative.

The CDR3 nucleotides are TGTGCCAGCACGAGTCAGCGGGAGTCAGATACGCAGTATTTT. This sequence encodes CASTSQRESDTQYF. The V call is TRBV7-2, the J call TRBJ2-3; 8 nucleotides line up with TRBD2. Trimming removed 7 bases from V and 4 bases from J; junction bases left unmatched: 7. This CDR3 has 14 residues. CDR1 is SGHTA, CDR2 FQGNSA, per germline.